This T cell receptor (beta chain) originates from a study of shared clonotypes between healthy human individuals. Generated by immunoSEQ multiplex PCR, the TCRdb table keeps only in-frame clones and is missing some. The profile shows about 2.3 million clones, over 90% of them singletons. V was trimmed by 4 bases and J by 7 bases, leaving 17 bases between them. The CDR3 totals 14 residues. Germline CDR1 SEHNR, CDR2 FQNEAQ (reference sequence). The clonotype originates from a man aged 18 to 29 in good health. Some clones in this sample may be carry-over from other donors' samples. The V call is TRBV7-9, the J call TRBJ2-7, with a tentative D call TRBD2 (6 bases). Specimen: naive CD4+ T cells from PBMCs. The subset is: CD45RA+ positively selected. This CDR3 is CASSSRGTSLEQYF. The DNA for the CDR3 is TGTGCCAGCAGCTCAAGAGGGACTTCCTTAGAGCAGTACTTC.